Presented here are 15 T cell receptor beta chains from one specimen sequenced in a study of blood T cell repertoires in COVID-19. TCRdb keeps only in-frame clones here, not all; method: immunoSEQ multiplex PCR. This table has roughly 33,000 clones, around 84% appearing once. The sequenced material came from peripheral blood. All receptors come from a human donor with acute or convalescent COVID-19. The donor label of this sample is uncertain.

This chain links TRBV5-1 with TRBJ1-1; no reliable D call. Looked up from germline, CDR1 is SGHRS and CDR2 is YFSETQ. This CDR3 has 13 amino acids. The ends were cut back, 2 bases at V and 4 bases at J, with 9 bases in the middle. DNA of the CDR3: TGCGCCAGCAGCTTCGGCCGGGGCACTGAAGCTTTCTTT. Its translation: CASSFGRGTEAFF.

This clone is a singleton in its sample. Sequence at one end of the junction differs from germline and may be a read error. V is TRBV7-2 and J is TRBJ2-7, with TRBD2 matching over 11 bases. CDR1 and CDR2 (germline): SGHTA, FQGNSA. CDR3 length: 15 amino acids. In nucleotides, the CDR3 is TGTGCCAGCAGCCCCGGCCTAGCGGGGGGCCTCAAGTTGCACTTC. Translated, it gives CASSPGLAGGLKLHF.

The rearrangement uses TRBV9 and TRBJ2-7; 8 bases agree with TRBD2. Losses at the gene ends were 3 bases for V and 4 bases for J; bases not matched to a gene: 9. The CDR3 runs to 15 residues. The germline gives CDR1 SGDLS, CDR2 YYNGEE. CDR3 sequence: CASSASLAGGYEQYF. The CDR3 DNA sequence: TGTGCCAGCAGCGCTTCTCTAGCGGGTGGATACGAGCAGTACTTC.

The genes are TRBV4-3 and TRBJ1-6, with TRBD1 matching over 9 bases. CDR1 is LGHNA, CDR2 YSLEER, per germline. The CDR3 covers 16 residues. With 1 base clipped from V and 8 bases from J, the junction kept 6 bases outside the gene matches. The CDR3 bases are TGCGCCAGCAGCCAAGCCGTGGGGACAGGGCATTCACCCCTCCACTTT. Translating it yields CASSQAVGTGHSPLHF.

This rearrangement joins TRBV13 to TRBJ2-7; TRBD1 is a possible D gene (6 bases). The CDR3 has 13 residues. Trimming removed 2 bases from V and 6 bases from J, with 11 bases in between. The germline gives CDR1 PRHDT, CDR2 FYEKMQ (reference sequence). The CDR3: CASSLRDISEQYF. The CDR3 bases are TGTGCCAGCAGCTTACGGGACATCTCCGAGCAGTACTTC.

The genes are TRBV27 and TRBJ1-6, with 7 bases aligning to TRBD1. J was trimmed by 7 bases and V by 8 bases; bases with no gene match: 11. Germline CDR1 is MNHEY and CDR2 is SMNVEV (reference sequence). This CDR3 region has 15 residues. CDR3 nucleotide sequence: TGTGCCAGCCACCTACGGGACAGACAGAATTCACCCCTCCACTTT. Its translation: CASHLRDRQNSPLHF.

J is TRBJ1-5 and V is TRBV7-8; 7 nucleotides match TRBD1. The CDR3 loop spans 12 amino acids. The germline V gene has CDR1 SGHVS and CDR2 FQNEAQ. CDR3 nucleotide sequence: TGTGCTTCCGGGACAGTGGGCCAGCCCCAGCATTTT. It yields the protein CASGTVGQPQHF.

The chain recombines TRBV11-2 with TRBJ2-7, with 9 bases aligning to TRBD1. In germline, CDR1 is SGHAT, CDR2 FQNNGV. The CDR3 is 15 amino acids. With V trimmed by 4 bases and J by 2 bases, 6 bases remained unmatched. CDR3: CASSSIRDRAYEQYF. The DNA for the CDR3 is TGTGCCAGCAGCTCAATCCGGGACAGGGCCTACGAGCAGTACTTC.

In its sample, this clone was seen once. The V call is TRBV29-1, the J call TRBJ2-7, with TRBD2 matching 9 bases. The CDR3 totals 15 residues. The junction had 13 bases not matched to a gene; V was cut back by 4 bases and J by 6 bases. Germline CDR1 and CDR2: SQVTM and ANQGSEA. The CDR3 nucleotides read TGCAGCGTTGCGGGCGGGAGGGCCGAGGTAAGCGAGCAGTACTTC. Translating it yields CSVAGGRAEVSEQYF.

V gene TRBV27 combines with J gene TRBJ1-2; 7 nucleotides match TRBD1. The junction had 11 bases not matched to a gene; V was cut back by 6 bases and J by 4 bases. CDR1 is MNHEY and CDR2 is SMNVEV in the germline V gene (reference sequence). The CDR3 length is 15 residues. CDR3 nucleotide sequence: TGTGCCAGCAGCTATAGCACAGGGGACTCCTATGGCTACACCTTC. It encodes CASSYSTGDSYGYTF.

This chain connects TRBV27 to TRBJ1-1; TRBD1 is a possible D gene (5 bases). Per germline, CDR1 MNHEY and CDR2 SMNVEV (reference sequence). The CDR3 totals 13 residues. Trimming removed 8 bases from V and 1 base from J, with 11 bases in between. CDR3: CASGAGGNTEAFF. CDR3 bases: TGTGCCAGCGGGGCGGGGGGGAACACTGAAGCTTTCTTT.

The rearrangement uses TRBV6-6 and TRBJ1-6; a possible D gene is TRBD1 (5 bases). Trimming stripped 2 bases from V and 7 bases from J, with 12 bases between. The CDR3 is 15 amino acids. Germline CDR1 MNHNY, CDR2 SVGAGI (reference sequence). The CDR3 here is CASSYQQAPNSPLHF. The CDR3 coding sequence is TGTGCCAGCAGTTACCAACAGGCCCCCAATTCACCCCTCCACTTT.

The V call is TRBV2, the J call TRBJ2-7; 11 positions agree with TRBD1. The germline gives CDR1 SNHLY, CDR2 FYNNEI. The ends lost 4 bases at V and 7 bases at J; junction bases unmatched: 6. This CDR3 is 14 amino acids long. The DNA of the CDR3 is TGTGCCAGCAGTGTGGACAGGGGGCCGTTTGAGCAGTACTTC. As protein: CASSVDRGPFEQYF.

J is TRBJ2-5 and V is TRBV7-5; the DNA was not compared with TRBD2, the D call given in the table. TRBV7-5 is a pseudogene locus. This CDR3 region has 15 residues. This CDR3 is CARSLSRQRKETQYF. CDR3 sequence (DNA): TGTGCCAGAAGCTTGTCCCGGCAGCGAAAGGAGACCCAGTACTTC.

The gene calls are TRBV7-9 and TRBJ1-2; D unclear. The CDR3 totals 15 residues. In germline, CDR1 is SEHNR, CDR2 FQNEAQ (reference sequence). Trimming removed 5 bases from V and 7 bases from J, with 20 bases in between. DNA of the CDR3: TGTGCCAGCAGCCACGTCGGGGTGCGTTGGCGTGGCTACACCTTC. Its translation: CASSHVGVRWRGYTF.